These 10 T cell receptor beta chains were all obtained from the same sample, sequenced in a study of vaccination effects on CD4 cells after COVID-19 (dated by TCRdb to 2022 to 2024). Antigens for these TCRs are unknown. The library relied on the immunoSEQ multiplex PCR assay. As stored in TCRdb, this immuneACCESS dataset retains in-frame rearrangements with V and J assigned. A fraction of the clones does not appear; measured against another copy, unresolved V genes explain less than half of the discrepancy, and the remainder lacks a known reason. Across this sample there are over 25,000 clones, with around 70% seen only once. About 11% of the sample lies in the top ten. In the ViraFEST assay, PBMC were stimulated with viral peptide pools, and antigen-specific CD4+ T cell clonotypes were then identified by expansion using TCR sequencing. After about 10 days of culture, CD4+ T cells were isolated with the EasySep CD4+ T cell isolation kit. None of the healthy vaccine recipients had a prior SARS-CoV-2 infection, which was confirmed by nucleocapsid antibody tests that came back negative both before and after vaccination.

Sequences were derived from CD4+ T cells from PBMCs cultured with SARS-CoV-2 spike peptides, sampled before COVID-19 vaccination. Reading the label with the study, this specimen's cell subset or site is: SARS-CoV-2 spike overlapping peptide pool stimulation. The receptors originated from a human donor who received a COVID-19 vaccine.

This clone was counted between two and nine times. The chain's CDR3 is CASSSTGTERPEQYF. CDR3 DNA: TGTGCCAGCAGCTCGACAGGGACGGAACGACCCGAGCAGTACTTC. The chain has TRBV11-2 and TRBJ2-7; 7 bases fit TRBD1. Looked up from germline, CDR1 is SGHAT and CDR2 is FQNNGV. The CDR3 contains 15 residues. After removal of 4 bases from V and 6 bases from J, the junction contained 12 bases not matched to a gene.

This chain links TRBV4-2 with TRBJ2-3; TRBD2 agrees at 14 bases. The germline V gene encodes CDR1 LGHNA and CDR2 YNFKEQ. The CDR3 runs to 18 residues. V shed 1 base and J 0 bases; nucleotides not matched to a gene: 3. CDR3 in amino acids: CASSQGLAGGPSTDTQYF. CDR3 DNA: TGTGCCAGCAGCCAAGGACTAGCGGGAGGGCCTAGCACAGATACGCAGTATTTT.

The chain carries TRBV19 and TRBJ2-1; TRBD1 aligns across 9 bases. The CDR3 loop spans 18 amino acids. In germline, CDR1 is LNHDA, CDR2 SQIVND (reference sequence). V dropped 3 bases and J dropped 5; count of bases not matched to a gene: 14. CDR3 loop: CASSITGGLAGANNEQFF. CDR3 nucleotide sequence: TGTGCCAGTAGTATCACAGGGGGCCTGGCGGGGGCAAACAATGAGCAGTTCTTC.

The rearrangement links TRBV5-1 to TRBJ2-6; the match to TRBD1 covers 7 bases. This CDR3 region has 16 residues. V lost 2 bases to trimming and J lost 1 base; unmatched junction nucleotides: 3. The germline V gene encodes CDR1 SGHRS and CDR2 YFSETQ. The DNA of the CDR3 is TGCGCCAGCAGCTTTACGACAGGGTCTGGGGCCAACGTCCTGACTTTC. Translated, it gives CASSFTTGSGANVLTF.

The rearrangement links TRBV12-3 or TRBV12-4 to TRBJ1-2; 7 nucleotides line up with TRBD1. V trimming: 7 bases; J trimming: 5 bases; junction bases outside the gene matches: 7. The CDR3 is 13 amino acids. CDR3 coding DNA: TGTGCCAGCAAGCCGACAGGGATGTATGGCTACACCTTC. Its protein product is CASKPTGMYGYTF.

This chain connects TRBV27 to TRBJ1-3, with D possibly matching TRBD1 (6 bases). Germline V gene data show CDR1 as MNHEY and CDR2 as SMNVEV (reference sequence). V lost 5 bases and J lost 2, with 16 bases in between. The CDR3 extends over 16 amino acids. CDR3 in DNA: TGTGCCAGCAGTCCAGGACAGACTTATACTGGAAACACCATATATTTT. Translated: CASSPGQTYTGNTIYF.

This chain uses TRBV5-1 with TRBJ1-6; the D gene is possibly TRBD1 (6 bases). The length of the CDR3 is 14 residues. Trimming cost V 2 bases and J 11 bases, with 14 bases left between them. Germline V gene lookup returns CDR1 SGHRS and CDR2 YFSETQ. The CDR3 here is CASSLSGEKAPLHF. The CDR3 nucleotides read TGCGCCAGCAGCTTATCAGGGGAAAAGGCACCCCTCCACTTT.

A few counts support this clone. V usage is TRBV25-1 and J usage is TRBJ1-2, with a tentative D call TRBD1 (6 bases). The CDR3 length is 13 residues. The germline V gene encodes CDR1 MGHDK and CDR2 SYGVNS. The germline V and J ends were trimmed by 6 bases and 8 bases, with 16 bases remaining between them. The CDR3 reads CASSEGDIWGYTF. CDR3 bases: TGTGCCAGCAGCGAAGGGGACATTTGGGGCTACACCTTC.

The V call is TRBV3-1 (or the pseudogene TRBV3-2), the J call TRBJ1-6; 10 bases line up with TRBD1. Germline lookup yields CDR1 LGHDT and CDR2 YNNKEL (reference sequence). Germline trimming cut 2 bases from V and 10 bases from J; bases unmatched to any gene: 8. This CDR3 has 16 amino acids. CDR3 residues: CASSQPPGTGVSPLHF. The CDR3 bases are TGTGCCAGCAGCCAACCTCCCGGGACAGGGGTATCACCCCTCCACTTT.

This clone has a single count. The DNA for the CDR3 is TGTGCCAGCAGTGAAGGGAAGAACACCGGGGAGCTGTTTTTT. This sequence encodes CASSEGKNTGELFF. The V call is TRBV25-1, the J call TRBJ2-2; no clear D. Germline V CDR1 and CDR2: MGHDK, SYGVNS. The CDR3 runs 14 residues. Between the trimmed V and J ends, which lost 2 bases and 1 base, there was a span of 5 bases.